A selection of T cell receptor beta chains follows, all from one sample in a study of shared clonotypes between healthy human individuals. Using immunoSEQ multiplex PCR, the repertoire was profiled, and TCRdb retains in-frame clones only, with some absent. The table has 1.5 million to 2.5 million clones, about 95% seen once; the top ten hold 1% to 1.5%. The sequencing input was naive CD8+ T cells sorted from blood. These receptors all stem from a man between 18 and 29 years old in good health. Each CDR3 is given with its conserved first and last residue. The D gene is left open where the match is weak. Rows give clone size only sometimes, using once, few, many, or a class for an expanded clone.

CDR3 length	D gene	V gene	J gene	clone size	CDR3 DNA	CDR3 protein
19	TRBD2	TRBV27	TRBJ2-5	.	TGTGCCAGCACCCCCCGTAGGGGGACTAGCGGGGGGCCGGGAGAGACCCAGTACTTC	CASTPRRGTSGGPGETQYF
15	TRBD1	TRBV5-1	TRBJ1-2	.	TGCGCCAGCAGCTTGGCCGGGACAGGGAGGGATGGCTACACCTTC	CASSLAGTGRDGYTF
12	TRBD2	TRBV13	TRBJ2-7	.	TGTGCCAGCAGCTCGGGAGGGGTCGAGCAGTACTTC	CASSSGGVEQYF
16	TRBD2	TRBV6-4	TRBJ2-3	.	TGTGCCAGCAGTGACTCGAACGGGGGGGCCACAGATACGCAGTATTTT	CASSDSNGGATDTQYF
15	.	TRBV19	TRBJ1-5	.	TGTGCCAGTAGTATCAACAGGGCGGGCAATCAGCCCCAGCATTTT	CASSINRAGNQPQHF
13	.	TRBV11-2	TRBJ2-1	.	TGTGCCAGCAGCTTAGAGGTCACCAATGAGCAGTTCTTC	CASSLEVTNEQFF
14	.	TRBV27	TRBJ1-4	few	TGTGCCAGCAGTAAAAAGAAGACAGGTGAAAAACTGTTTTTT	CASSKKKTGEKLFF
16	.	TRBV27	TRBJ2-7	once	TGTGCCAGCAGTTTAATCAGTTGGGCAGGGTCCTACGAGCAGTACTTC	CASSLISWAGSYEQYF
11	.	TRBV29-1	TRBJ1-1	.	TGCAGCGGGATAAGGGAAGGGGAAGCTTTCTTT	CSGIREGEAFF
15	TRBD1	TRBV2	TRBJ1-2	.	TGTGCCAGCAGTGAGGCGACAGGGGGGGACTATGGCTACACCTTC	CASSEATGGDYGYTF
15	TRBD2	TRBV5-4	TRBJ2-3	.	TGTGCCAGCAGCCCGGGGGGGGCGGGAGCAGATACGCAGTATTTT	CASSPGGAGADTQYF
10	.	TRBV2	TRBJ1-1	.	TGTGCCAGCGGATGGACTGAAGCTTTCTTT	CASGWTEAFF
16	.	TRBV4-1	TRBJ2-7	.	TGCGCCAGCAGCCACGCCTGGGCAATGACCGGGGAAGAGCAGTACTTC	CASSHAWAMTGEEQYF
15	.	TRBV30	TRBJ1-1	.	TGTGCCTGGGGATTTGGGGTCGGAATGAACACTGAAGCTTTCTTT	CAWGFGVGMNTEAFF
16	.	TRBV13	TRBJ1-6	.	TGTGCCAGCAGCTTATGGGGGGATCGGTATAATTCACCCCTCCACTTT	CASSLWGDRYNSPLHF
12	.	TRBV7-9	TRBJ2-3	.	TGTGCCAGCAGCTCCTTCGCAGATACGCAGTATTTT	CASSSFADTQYF
12	.	TRBV2	TRBJ2-7	.	TGTGCCAGCAGGGACGGATTCTACGAGCAGTACTTC	CASRDGFYEQYF
16	.	TRBV7-9	TRBJ2-7	.	TGTGCCAGCAGCCCCAAGGGAAGACAGAGGACCTACGAGCAGTACTTC	CASSPKGRQRTYEQYF
12	.	TRBV9	TRBJ1-2	.	TGTGCCAGCAGCCTTGAGGGGTTTGGCTACACCTTC	CASSLEGFGYTF
15	TRBD2	TRBV19	TRBJ2-7	.	TGTGCCAGTAGCCAGGGGCGGGAGGGCCCCTACGAGCAGTACTTC	CASSQGREGPYEQYF
17	TRBD1	TRBV7-9	TRBJ1-2	.	TGTGCCAGCAGCACCGCCCGACAGGGGATAACGGACTATGGCTACACCTTC	CASSTARQGITDYGYTF
15	.	TRBV4-1	TRBJ1-3	few	TGCGCCAGCAGCCAAGAGCCGCTGGCTGGAAACACCATATATTTT	CASSQEPLAGNTIYF
14	.	TRBV5-6	TRBJ1-6	.	TGTGCCAGCAGCTTCGGGGGAGGCAATTCACCCCTCCACTTT	CASSFGGGNSPLHF
15	TRBD2	TRBV27	TRBJ2-1	.	TGTGCCAGCAGTTTATCGAACGCGGGAGCGAATGAGCAGTTCTTC	CASSLSNAGANEQFF
15	.	TRBV28	TRBJ2-5	.	TGTGCCAGCAGTTTAAGAGGGGGACACCAAGAGACCCAGTACTTC	CASSLRGGHQETQYF
16	TRBD1	TRBV5-1	TRBJ2-7	.	TGCGCCAGCAGCGCAGGACAGGGCTACCTCTCCTACGAGCAGTACTTC	CASSAGQGYLSYEQYF
18	.	TRBV28	TRBJ2-3	.	.	CASSSSSPGLAGTDTQYF
13	TRBD1	TRBV5-6	TRBJ1-2	few	TGTGCCAGCAGCATGGGACAGGCTGATGGCTACACCTTC	CASSMGQADGYTF
15	TRBD1	TRBV27	TRBJ2-2	.	TGTGCCAGCAGTACCGGGACAGGGATCACCGGGGAGCTGTTTTTT	CASSTGTGITGELFF
16	.	TRBV6-5	TRBJ1-1	.	TGTGCCAGCAGTTACTCGAAAGTTTCCATGAACACTGAAGCTTTCTTT	CASSYSKVSMNTEAFF
16	TRBD2	TRBV13	TRBJ2-3	.	TGTGCCAGCAGCTTAGGTAGCGGGATGAATAGAGATACGCAGTATTTT	CASSLGSGMNRDTQYF
15	.	TRBV7-9	TRBJ1-1	.	TGTGCCAGCAGCTTAGGGGCAGGGCGGAACACTGAAGCTTTCTTT	CASSLGAGRNTEAFF
13	.	TRBV29-1	TRBJ2-7	.	TGCAGCGTCCTGACCGCTAGTACCTACGAGCAGTACTTC	CSVLTASTYEQYF
14	TRBD1	TRBV13	TRBJ1-1	once	TGTGCCAGCAGCTTTGACAGGGATAACACTGAAGCTTTCTTT	CASSFDRDNTEAFF
16	.	TRBV28	TRBJ2-3	.	TGTGCCAGCAGTTTATATGCGGGGGCGGAGGCAGATACGCAGTATTTT	CASSLYAGAEADTQYF
15	.	TRBV7-9	TRBJ1-1	.	TGTGCCAGCAGCCCCCCTCAGGAAGGGCACACTGAAGCTTTCTTT	CASSPPQEGHTEAFF
15	.	TRBV5-8	TRBJ2-1	.	TGTGCCAGCAGCTTGACAGATAGCTCCTACAATGAGCAGTTCTTC	CASSLTDSSYNEQFF
15	TRBD2	TRBV2	TRBJ2-1	.	TGTGCCAGCGGTTTAGCGGGGCCCCCGGGGAATGAGCAGTTCTTC	CASGLAGPPGNEQFF